The present entry profiles one T cell receptor beta chain with its context. As the template, RNA transcripts were used to amplify TCR beta CDR3 regions. Investigators did first-round RT-PCR with HTBI primers, then second-round multiplex PCR. TCRdb independently ran MiXCR on the multiplex PCR reads; one entry per CDR3 protein. The sample includes a few hundred thousand distinct CDR3 sequences, under 45% of them seen just once. V was trimmed by 2 bases and J by 4 bases, leaving 11 bases between them. Germline V lookup: CDR1 SGHDN, CDR2 FVKESK. The CDR3 has 14 amino acids. The data belong to a study of Graves' ophthalmopathy and Graves' hyperthyroidism.

This chain connects TRBV14 to TRBJ1-2; D is uncertain. The source is an adult man with Graves' hyperthyroidism. Sample: peripheral blood or thyroid tissue (not recorded which). CDR3 region: CASSQNDGSYGYTF. Here the CDR3 DNA reads TGTGCCAGCAGCCAAAATGACGGATCCTATGGCTACACCTTC.